One sample yielded the 27 T cell receptor beta chains listed below, sequenced in a study of CD8 T cells in Susac syndrome (dated by TCRdb to between 2018 and 2021). To prepare the library, the immunoSEQ multiplex PCR assay was applied. RNA was extracted with the RNeasy kit and about 0.5 to 1 ug was reverse transcribed using random hexamers. TCRdb reanalyzed the raw reads on its own, using fastp at Q25 for trimming and MiXCR for clone calling, and kept in-frame beta chains. Identical CDR3 protein sequences are pooled into one entry, listed with their most common genes and DNA. For this sample the table gives about 180,000 distinct CDR3 sequences, of which almost 96% were detected only once. About 0.093% of the sample is taken by the ten largest. Sequenced input: CD4+ T cells from PBMCs. All receptors come from a human donor with multiple sclerosis.

The chain joins TRBV24-1 to TRBJ2-7; tentative D call: TRBD1 (5 bases). The V and J ends lost 2 bases and 2 bases respectively, with 12 bases between them. Germline lookup yields CDR1 KGHDR and CDR2 SFDVKD. This CDR3 has 15 residues. CDR3 residues: CATSDSTGNPYEQYF. CDR3 sequence (DNA): TGTGCCACCAGTGATTCCACAGGTAACCCCTACGAGCAGTACTTC.

The V and J genes are TRBV18 and TRBJ2-3; 8 positions agree with TRBD2. The CDR3 extends over 17 amino acids. V gave up 2 bases and J gave up 9 bases; unmatched junction bases: 16. Per germline, CDR1 KGHSH and CDR2 LQKENI. The CDR3 here is CASSPTHGRGGILTQYF. In nucleotides, the CDR3 is TGTGCCAGCTCACCAACCCACGGACGGGGGGGAATTTTGACGCAGTATTTT.

The chain links TRBV7-2 to TRBJ1-1; D not certain. V was cut by 5 bases and J by 8 bases, with 12 bases left in between. Germline V gene sequence: CDR1 SGHTA, CDR2 FQGNSA. This CDR3 is 12 amino acids long. CDR3 loop: CASSLRQFEAFF. The DNA of the CDR3 is TGTGCCAGCAGCCTTCGACAATTCGAAGCTTTCTTT.

This chain connects TRBV29-1 to TRBJ2-5, with TRBD2 as a possible D gene (5 bases). The germline gives CDR1 SQVTM, CDR2 ANQGSEA. Trimming took off 0 bases at V and 5 bases at J, with 13 bases between the two ends. This CDR3 is 14 amino acids long. The CDR3 sequence is CSVEDPLGGETQYF. CDR3 sequence (DNA): TGCAGCGTTGAAGACCCCCTTGGCGGGGAGACCCAGTACTTC.

This chain connects TRBV5-4 to TRBJ2-7; D call uncertain. The germline gives CDR1 SGHNT, CDR2 YYREEE (reference sequence). The CDR3 runs 14 residues. V was shortened by 3 bases and J by 6 bases, with 16 bases between the two germline ends. CDR3 residues: CASSSELPMGEQYF. Written as DNA, the CDR3 is TGTGCCAGCAGCTCCGAACTACCGATGGGCGAGCAGTACTTC.

The V gene is TRBV30, the J gene TRBJ1-2; 9 bases are a match to TRBD1. With 4 bases clipped from V and 4 bases from J, the junction kept 13 bases outside the gene matches. The CDR3 has 16 amino acids. The germline V gene has CDR1 GTSNPN and CDR2 SVGIG (reference sequence). DNA of the CDR3: TGTGCCTGGATGAGGGACAGGGTGAAGCGGGGCTATGGCTACACCTTC. As protein: CAWMRDRVKRGYGYTF.

This chain links TRBV20-1 with TRBJ2-2; D unresolved. Germline V CDR1 and CDR2: DFQATT, SNEGSKA (reference sequence). CDR3 length: 13 residues. The V end lost 5 bases, the J end lost 2 bases, and 9 bases lay between the germline ends. The CDR3 region has the DNA TGCAGTGCTTCCAGACTTAACACCGGGGAGCTGTTTTTT. As protein: CSASRLNTGELFF.

The chain carries TRBV9 and TRBJ2-5; D is unclear. V lost 0 bases and J 5 bases, leaving 8 bases between the germline ends. Germline V gene sequence: CDR1 SGDLS, CDR2 YYNGEE. The CDR3 spans 13 residues. The CDR3 spells CASSVGTWETQYF. In DNA, the CDR3 is TGTGCCAGCAGCGTAGGAACATGGGAGACCCAGTACTTC. The full variable domain, its missing parts supplied by reference TRBV9 and TRBJ2-5, is DSGVTQTPKHLITATGQRVTLRCSPRSGDLSVYWYQQSLDQGLQFLIQYYNGEERAKGNILERFSAQQFPDLHSELNLSSLELGDSALYFCASSVGTWETQYFGPGTRLLVL.

The gene calls are TRBV5-1 and TRBJ2-7; possibly TRBD2 for D (6 bases). CDR3 length: 15 residues. V was pared by 0 bases and J by 6 bases, with 16 bases between. The V gene's germline CDR1 is SGHRS and CDR2 YFSETQ. CDR3: CASSLEGLGSGEQYF. As DNA, the CDR3 is TGCGCCAGCAGCTTGGAGGGACTCGGGTCCGGCGAGCAGTACTTC.

The chain has TRBV4-2 and TRBJ2-7; TRBD1 might be the D (5 bases). This CDR3 has 16 residues. V dropped 1 base and J dropped 2 bases, with 15 bases sitting between them. The germline V gene has CDR1 LGHNA and CDR2 YNFKEQ. CDR3 DNA sequence: TGTGCCAGCAGCCAAGGATTCCCAGGGATCACCTACGAGCAGTACTTC. Protein sequence: CASSQGFPGITYEQYF.

The chain couples TRBV7-2 to TRBJ2-7, with TRBD1 matching over 8 bases. CDR1 SGHTA and CDR2 FQGNSA come from the germline V gene. Trimming removed 5 bases from V and 5 bases from J; junction bases left unmatched: 5. The CDR3 covers 13 residues. CDR3 amino acids: CASSAGQVDEQYF. CDR3 DNA sequence: TGTGCCAGCAGCGCGGGACAGGTAGACGAGCAGTACTTC.

The rearrangement uses TRBV10-3 and TRBJ2-1; no clear D. V lost 4 bases, J lost 2 bases, and 3 bases lay in between. Germline V lookup: CDR1 ENHRY, CDR2 SYGVKD. The CDR3 has 12 residues. In DNA form, the CDR3 reads TGTGCCATCAGTGGGGCCTACAATGAGCAGTTCTTC. Translating it yields CAISGAYNEQFF.

V and J are TRBV3-1 and TRBJ2-5, with D hard to call. CDR1 and CDR2 from the germline V gene are LGHDT and YNNKEL (reference sequence). The CDR3 is 11 residues long. V lost 7 bases to trimming and J lost 4 bases, with 7 bases between them. CDR3 DNA: TGTGCCAGCAAGGTGGGAGAGACCCAGTACTTC. It codes for CASKVGETQYF.

This clonotype occurred a few times. The chain is built from TRBV12-3 or TRBV12-4 and TRBJ1-2; D remains unclear. The CDR3 is made up of 12 amino acids. V gave up 3 bases and J gave up 2 bases, with 4 bases separating them. CDR3 protein: CASSFRNYGYTF. In nucleotides, the CDR3 is TGTGCCAGCAGTTTCCGAAACTATGGCTACACCTTC.

The J gene is TRBJ1-5, the V gene TRBV11-2; TRBD1 matches 9 bases. Germline CDR1 is SGHAT and CDR2 is FQNNGV. V shed 3 bases and J 11 bases; nucleotides not matched to a gene: 8. CDR3 length: 14 amino acids. The CDR3 is CASSLGQGVMAQHF. The DNA of the CDR3 is TGTGCCAGCAGCTTGGGACAGGGCGTTATGGCCCAGCATTTT.

This chain connects TRBV28 to TRBJ2-4; TRBD1 is a possible D gene (5 bases). The germline gives CDR1 MDHEN, CDR2 SYDVKM. This CDR3 has 14 residues. V lost 2 bases, J lost 3 bases, and 8 bases lay in between. DNA for the CDR3: TGTGCCAGCAGTTTAGCGACAGACAAAAACATTCAGTACTTC. Its protein is CASSLATDKNIQYF.

The table lists this clonotype with a count of one. The genes are TRBV7-9 and TRBJ1-2; 7 positions agree with TRBD1. J was trimmed by 0 bases and V by 5 bases; bases with no gene match: 3. The CDR3 runs 14 residues. Germline V gene data show CDR1 as SEHNR and CDR2 as FQNEAQ (reference sequence). The CDR3 DNA is TGTGCCAGCAGCGCGACAGGGACTAACTATGGCTACACCTTC. Translation: CASSATGTNYGYTF.

In this sample, this clonotype turned up a few times. The rearrangement uses TRBV7-2 and TRBJ2-7; D gene unclear. V was pared by 1 base and J by 2 bases, with 3 bases between. Per germline, CDR1 SGHTA and CDR2 FQGNSA. The CDR3 is 12 residues long. The CDR3 bases are TGTGCCAGCAGCTTAGGCACCTACGAGCAGTACTTC. This encodes CASSLGTYEQYF.

This rearrangement joins TRBV27 to TRBJ1-5, with D possibly matching TRBD1 (5 bases). Germline values: CDR1 MNHEY, CDR2 SMNVEV (reference sequence). Trimming removed 5 bases at V and 7 bases at J, with 18 bases between. The CDR3 is 15 amino acids. CDR3 residues: CASSPLPGTGQPQHF. CDR3 coding DNA: TGTGCCAGCAGTCCCCTGCCGGGGACGGGGCAGCCCCAGCATTTT.

The V gene is TRBV6-2 or TRBV6-3, the J gene TRBJ2-1; TRBD2 matches 8 bases. V was pared by 2 bases and J by 6 bases, with 12 bases of the junction left unmatched. Germline loops: CDR1 MNHEY, CDR2 SVGEGT. This CDR3 has 17 amino acids. The CDR3 region is CASSYPRGGAFGNEQFF. CDR3 nucleotides: TGTGCCAGCAGTTACCCCCGGGGGGGGGCCTTCGGCAATGAGCAGTTCTTC.

The chain employs TRBV7-2 and TRBJ2-1; possible D gene TRBD1, 5 bases. The V and J ends lost 5 bases and 2 bases respectively, with 13 bases between them. Germline assignment: CDR1 SGHTA and CDR2 FQGNSA. There are 15 residues in the CDR3. CDR3 amino acids: CASSRRQFPYNEQFF. DNA for the CDR3: TGTGCCAGCAGCAGAAGACAGTTTCCCTACAATGAGCAGTTCTTC.

J is TRBJ2-4 and V is TRBV4-3; D not resolved. Per germline, CDR1 LGHNA and CDR2 YSLEER. Between the trimmed V and J ends, which lost 11 bases and 0 bases, there was a span of 11 bases. The CDR3 covers 13 residues. DNA for the CDR3: TGCGCCTCAATCGGGCTAGCCAAAAACATTCAGTACTTC. Its translation: CASIGLAKNIQYF.

This chain links TRBV7-9 with TRBJ1-2; TRBD1 matches at 8 bases. Germline CDR1 SEHNR, CDR2 FQNEAQ (reference sequence). This CDR3 has 13 residues. V shed 5 bases, J shed 6 bases, and the junction held 5 bases outside the gene matches. Here the CDR3 reads CASSPWTGHGYTF. CDR3 coding DNA: TGTGCCAGCAGCCCCTGGACAGGGCATGGCTACACCTTC.

The rearrangement joins TRBV20-1 to TRBJ2-7, with D maybe TRBD1 (6 bases). The CDR3 is 14 residues long. Germline V gene lookup returns CDR1 DFQATT and CDR2 SNEGSKA (reference sequence). Trimming took 5 bases from V and 6 from J, leaving 20 bases between them. The CDR3 DNA reads as TGCAGTGCTCGAGGCGGGTCGAGGGGGATCGAGCAGTACTTC. This codes for CSARGGSRGIEQYF.

The chain recombines TRBV11-2 with TRBJ2-6; TRBD1 aligns across 7 bases. After removal of 5 bases from V and 0 bases from J, the junction contained 16 bases not matched to a gene. The germline V gene encodes CDR1 SGHAT and CDR2 FQNNGV. The CDR3 consists of 20 residues. The CDR3 nucleotides read TGTGCCAGCAGCCCAAGGGGTTTAGTACAGGGGAGCTCTGGGGCCAACGTCCTGACTTTC. Translating gives CASSPRGLVQGSSGANVLTF.

The genes are TRBV25-1 and TRBJ1-1; 9 bases fit TRBD1. The germline V gene encodes CDR1 MGHDK and CDR2 SYGVNS. Trimming cost V 5 bases and J 5 bases; bases outside gene matches: 6. The CDR3 consists of 14 residues. CDR3 sequence (DNA): TGTGCCAGCAGTAAAGGACAGGGGTGGACTGAAGCTTTCTTT. Translating it yields CASSKGQGWTEAFF.

The V gene is TRBV9, the J gene TRBJ2-2; D call uncertain. This CDR3 has 16 amino acids. Trimming shortened V by 0 bases and J by 0 bases, and 9 bases separated the two germline ends. Germline CDR1 SGDLS, CDR2 YYNGEE. This CDR3 is CASSVVGPPNTGELFF. In DNA form, the CDR3 reads TGTGCCAGCAGCGTAGTTGGCCCCCCGAACACCGGGGAGCTGTTTTTT. Full variable domain (outside the CDR3, taken from reference TRBV9 and TRBJ2-2): DSGVTQTPKHLITATGQRVTLRCSPRSGDLSVYWYQQSLDQGLQFLIQYYNGEERAKGNILERFSAQQFPDLHSELNLSSLELGDSALYFCASSVVGPPNTGELFFGEGSRLTVL.